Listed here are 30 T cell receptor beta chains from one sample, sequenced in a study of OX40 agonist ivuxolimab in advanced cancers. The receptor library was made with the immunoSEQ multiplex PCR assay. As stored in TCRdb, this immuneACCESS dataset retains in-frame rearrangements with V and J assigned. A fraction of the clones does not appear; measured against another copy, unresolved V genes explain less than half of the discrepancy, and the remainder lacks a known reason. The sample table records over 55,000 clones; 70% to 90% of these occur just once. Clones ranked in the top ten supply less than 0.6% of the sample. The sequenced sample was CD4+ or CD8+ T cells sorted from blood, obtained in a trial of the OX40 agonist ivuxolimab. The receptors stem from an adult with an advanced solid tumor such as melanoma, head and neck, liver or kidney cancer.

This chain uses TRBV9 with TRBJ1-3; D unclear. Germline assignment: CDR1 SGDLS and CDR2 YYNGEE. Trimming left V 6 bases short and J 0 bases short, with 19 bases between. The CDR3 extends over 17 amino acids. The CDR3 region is CASTPTGSPTSGNTIYF. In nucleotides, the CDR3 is TGTGCCAGCACCCCCACGGGCAGTCCGACCTCTGGAAACACCATATATTTT.

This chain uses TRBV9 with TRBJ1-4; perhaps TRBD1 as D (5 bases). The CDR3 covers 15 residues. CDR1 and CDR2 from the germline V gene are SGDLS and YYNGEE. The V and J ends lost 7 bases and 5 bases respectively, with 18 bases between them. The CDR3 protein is CASSPLGDLNEKLFF. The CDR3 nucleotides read TGTGCCAGCTCCCCCCTAGGGGATCTAAATGAAAAACTGTTTTTT.

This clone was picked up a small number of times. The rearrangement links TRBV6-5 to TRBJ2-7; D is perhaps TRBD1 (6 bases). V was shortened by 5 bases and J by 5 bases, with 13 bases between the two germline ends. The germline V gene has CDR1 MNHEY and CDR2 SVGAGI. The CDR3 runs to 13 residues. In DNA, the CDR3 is TGTGCCAGCAGTCGGGACAATCTGGACGAGCAGTACTTC. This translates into CASSRDNLDEQYF.

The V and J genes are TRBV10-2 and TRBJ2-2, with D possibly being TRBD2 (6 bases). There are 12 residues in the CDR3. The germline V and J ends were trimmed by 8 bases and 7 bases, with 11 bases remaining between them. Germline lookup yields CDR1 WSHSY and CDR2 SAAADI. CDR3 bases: TGCGCCAGCCAGTCGGGGGTCGGGGAGCTGTTTTTT. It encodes CASQSGVGELFF.

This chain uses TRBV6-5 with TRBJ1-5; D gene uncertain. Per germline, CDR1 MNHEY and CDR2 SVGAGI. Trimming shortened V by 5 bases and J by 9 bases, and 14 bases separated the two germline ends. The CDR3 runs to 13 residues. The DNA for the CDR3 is TGTGCCAGCAGTAATATTGGTTCCGGGCCCCAGCATTTT. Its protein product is CASSNIGSGPQHF.

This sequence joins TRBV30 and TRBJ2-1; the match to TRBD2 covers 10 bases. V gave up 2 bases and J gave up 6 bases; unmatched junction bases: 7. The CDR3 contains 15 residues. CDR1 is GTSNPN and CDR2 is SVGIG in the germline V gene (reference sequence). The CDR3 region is CAWSKLAGRPNEQFF. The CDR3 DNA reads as TGTGCCTGGAGTAAACTAGCGGGACGCCCCAATGAGCAGTTCTTC.

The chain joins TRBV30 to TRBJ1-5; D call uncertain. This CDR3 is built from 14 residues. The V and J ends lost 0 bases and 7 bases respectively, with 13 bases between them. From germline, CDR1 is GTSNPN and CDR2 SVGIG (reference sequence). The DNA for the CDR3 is TGTGCCTGGAGTGTACCCTCTGTTGGGCAGCCCCAGCATTTT. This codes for CAWSVPSVGQPQHF.

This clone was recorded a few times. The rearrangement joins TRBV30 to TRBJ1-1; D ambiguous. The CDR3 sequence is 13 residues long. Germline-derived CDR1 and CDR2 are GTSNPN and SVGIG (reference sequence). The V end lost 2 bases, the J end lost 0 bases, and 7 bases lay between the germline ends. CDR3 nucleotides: TGTGCCTGGAGTCCGGGTATGAACACTGAAGCTTTCTTT. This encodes CAWSPGMNTEAFF.

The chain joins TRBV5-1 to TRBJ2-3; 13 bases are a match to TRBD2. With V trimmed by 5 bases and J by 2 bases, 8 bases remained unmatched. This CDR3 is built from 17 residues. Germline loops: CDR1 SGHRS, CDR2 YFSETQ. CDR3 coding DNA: TGCGCCAGCAGTCCTTGGGGGACTAGCGGGGCCACAGATACGCAGTATTTT. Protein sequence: CASSPWGTSGATDTQYF.

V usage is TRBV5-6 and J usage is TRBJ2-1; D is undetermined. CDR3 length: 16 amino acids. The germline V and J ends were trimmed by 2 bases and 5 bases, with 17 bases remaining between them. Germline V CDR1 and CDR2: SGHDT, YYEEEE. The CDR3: CASSFTATRLDNEQFF. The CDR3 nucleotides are TGTGCCAGCAGCTTTACTGCTACCCGCCTGGACAATGAGCAGTTCTTC.

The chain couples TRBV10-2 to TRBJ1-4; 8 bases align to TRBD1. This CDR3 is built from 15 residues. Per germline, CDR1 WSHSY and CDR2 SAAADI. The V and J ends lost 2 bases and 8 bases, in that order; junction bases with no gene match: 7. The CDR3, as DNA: TGCGCCAGCAGTGAGGGACAGGGCTGGGGGGAAAAACTGTTTTTT. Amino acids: CASSEGQGWGEKLFF.

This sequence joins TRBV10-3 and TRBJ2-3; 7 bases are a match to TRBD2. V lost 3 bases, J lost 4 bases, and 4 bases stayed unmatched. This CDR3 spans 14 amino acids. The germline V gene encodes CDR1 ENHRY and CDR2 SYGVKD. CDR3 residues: CAISDGGSADTQYF. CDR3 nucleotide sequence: TGTGCCATCAGTGACGGGGGGAGTGCAGATACGCAGTATTTT.

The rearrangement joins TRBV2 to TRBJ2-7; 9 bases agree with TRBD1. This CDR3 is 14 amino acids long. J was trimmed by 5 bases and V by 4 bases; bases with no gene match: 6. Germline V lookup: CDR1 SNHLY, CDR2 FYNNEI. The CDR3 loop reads CASSGLDRGDEQYF. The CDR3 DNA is TGTGCCAGCAGTGGTTTGGACAGGGGCGACGAGCAGTACTTC.

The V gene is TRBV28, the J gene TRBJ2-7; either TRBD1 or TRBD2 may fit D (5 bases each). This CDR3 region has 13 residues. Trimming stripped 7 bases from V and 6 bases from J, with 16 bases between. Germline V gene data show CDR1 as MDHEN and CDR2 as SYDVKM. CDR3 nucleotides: TGTGCCAGCACCTCGAGAGGGGCAGGCGAGCAGTACTTC. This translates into CASTSRGAGEQYF.

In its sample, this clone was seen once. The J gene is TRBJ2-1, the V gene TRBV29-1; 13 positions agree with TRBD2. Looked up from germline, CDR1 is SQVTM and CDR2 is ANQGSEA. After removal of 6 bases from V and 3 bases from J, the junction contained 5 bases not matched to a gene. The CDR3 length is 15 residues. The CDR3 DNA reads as TGCAGCGTCTCGACTAGCGGGAGGATCTACAATGAGCAGTTCTTC. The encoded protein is CSVSTSGRIYNEQFF.

The CDR3 region is CASSLGGQGYGYTF. Here the CDR3 DNA reads TGTGCCAGCAGCTTAGGGGGACAGGGATATGGCTACACCTTC. The V gene is TRBV7-9, the J gene TRBJ1-2, with 9 bases fitting TRBD1. J lost 5 bases, V lost 1 base, and 2 bases had no gene match. The CDR3 runs 14 residues. Germline CDR1 SEHNR, CDR2 FQNEAQ (reference sequence).

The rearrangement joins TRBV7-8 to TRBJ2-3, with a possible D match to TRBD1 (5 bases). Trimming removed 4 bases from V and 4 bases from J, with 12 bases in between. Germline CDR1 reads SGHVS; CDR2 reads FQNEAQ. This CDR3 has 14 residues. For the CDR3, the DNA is TGTGCCAGCAGCTCCCAGGGCGGCCCAGATACGCAGTATTTT. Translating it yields CASSSQGGPDTQYF.

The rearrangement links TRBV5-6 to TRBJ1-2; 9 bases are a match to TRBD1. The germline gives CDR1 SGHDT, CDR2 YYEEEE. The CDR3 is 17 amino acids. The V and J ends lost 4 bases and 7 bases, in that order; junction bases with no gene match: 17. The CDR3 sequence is CASSTLPGQGRRFGYTF. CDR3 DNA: TGTGCCAGCAGCACCTTACCGGGACAGGGACGACGCTTTGGCTACACCTTC.

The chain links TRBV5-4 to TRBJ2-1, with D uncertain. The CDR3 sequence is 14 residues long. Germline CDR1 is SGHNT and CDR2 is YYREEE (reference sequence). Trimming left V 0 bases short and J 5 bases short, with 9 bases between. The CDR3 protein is CASSLAVYNNEQFF. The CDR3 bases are TGTGCCAGCAGCTTGGCTGTGTACAACAATGAGCAGTTCTTC.

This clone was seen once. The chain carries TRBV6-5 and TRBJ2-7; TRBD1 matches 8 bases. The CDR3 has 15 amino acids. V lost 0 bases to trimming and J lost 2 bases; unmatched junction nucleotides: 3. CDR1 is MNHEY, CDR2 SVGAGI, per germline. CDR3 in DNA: TGTGCCAGCAGTTACTCCGGGACAGGTACCTACGAGCAGTACTTC. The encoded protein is CASSYSGTGTYEQYF.

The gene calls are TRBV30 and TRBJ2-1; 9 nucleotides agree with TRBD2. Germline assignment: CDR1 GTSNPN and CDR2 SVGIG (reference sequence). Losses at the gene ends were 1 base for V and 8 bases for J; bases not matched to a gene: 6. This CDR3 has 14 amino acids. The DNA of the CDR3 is TGTGCCTGGAGTGCGGCGGGGGGGCAACATGAGCAGTTCTTC. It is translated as CAWSAAGGQHEQFF.

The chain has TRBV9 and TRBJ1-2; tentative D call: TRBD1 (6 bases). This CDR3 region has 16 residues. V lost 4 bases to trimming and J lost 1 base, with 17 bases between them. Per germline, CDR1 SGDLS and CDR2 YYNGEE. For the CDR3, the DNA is TGTGCCAGCAGCAGAAGGACAGACACACTTAACTATGGCTACACCTTC. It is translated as CASSRRTDTLNYGYTF.

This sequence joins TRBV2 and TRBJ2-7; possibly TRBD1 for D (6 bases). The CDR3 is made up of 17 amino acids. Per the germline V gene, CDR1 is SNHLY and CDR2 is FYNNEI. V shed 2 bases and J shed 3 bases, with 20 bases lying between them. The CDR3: CASSEPIPWTDHYEQYF. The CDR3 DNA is TGTGCCAGCAGTGAACCGATCCCTTGGACAGACCACTACGAGCAGTACTTC.

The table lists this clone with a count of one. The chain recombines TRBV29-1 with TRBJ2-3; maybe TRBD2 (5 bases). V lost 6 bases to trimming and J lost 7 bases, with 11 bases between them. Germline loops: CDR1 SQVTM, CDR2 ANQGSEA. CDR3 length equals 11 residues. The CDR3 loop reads CSVFLANTQYF. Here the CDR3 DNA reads TGCAGCGTGTTCTTAGCGAATACGCAGTATTTT.

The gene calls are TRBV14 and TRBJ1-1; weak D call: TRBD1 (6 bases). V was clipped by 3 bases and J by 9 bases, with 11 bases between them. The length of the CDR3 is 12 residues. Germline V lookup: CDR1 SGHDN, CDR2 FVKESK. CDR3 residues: CASSQAQGQAFF. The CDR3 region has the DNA TGTGCCAGCAGCCAGGCACAGGGCCAAGCTTTCTTT.

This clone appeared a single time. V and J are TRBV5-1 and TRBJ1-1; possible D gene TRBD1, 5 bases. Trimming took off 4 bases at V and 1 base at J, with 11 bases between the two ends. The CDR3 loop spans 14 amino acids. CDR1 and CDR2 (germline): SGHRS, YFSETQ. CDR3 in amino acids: CASSMGPQNTEAFF. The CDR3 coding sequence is TGCGCCAGCAGCATGGGACCCCAGAACACTGAAGCTTTCTTT.

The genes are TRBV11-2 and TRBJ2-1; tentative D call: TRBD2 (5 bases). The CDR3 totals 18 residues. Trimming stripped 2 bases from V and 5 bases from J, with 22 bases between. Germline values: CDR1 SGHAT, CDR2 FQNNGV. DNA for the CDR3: TGTGCCAGCAGCTTACCGGGGTTTATAAGCGATCCTAACAATGAGCAGTTCTTC. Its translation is CASSLPGFISDPNNEQFF.

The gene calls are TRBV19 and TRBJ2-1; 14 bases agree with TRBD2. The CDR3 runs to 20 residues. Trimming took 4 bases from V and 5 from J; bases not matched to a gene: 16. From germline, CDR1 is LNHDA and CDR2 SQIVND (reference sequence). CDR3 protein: CASSRELGTSGSKRNNEQFF. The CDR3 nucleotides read TGTGCCAGTAGTAGGGAACTCGGGACTAGCGGGAGCAAGAGGAACAATGAGCAGTTCTTC. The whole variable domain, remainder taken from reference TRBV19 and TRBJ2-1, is DGGITQSPKYLFRKEGQNVTLSCEQNLNHDAMYWYRQDPGQGLRLIYYSQIVNDFQKGDIAEGYSVSREKKESFPLTVTSAQKNPTAFYLCASSRELGTSGSKRNNEQFFGPGTRLTVL.

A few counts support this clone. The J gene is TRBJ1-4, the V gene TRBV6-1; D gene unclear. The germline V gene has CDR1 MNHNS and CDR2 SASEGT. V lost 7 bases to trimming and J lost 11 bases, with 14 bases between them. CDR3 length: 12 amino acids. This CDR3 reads CASTPEGIKLFF. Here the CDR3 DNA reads TGTGCCAGCACCCCGGAAGGAATTAAACTGTTTTTT.

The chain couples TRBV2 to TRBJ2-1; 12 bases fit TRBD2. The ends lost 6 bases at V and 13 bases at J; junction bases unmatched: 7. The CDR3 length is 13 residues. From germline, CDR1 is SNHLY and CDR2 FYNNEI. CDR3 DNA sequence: TGTGCCAGCAGGACTAGCGGGAGCCCCATACAGTTCTTC. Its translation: CASRTSGSPIQFF.